The next 23 T cell receptor beta chains were all read from a single sample in a study of T cell responses to AZD1222 COVID-19 vaccine. TCRdb's table, derived via immunoSEQ multiplex PCR, lists solely in-frame clones and lacks some. The sample yields 150,000 to 200,000 clones, approximately 90% seen once. Sequencing was performed on peripheral blood, taken on day 0 of AZD1222 vaccination. These receptors originate from an adult in good health.

This clone occurred a few times. As the CDR3 is not closed by the conserved phenylalanine or tryptophan, this likely results from a read error. V usage is TRBV28 and J usage is TRBJ1-4; D possibly corresponds to TRBD1 (6 bases). Germline values: CDR1 MDHEN, CDR2 SYDVKM. The CDR3 sequence is 13 residues long. Trimming shortened V by 5 bases and J by 8 bases, and 12 bases separated the two germline ends. Here the CDR3 reads CASSIPDREKLFS. The CDR3 DNA reads TGTGCCAGCAGTATCCCGGACAGAGAAAAACTGTTTTCC.

In this sample, this clone turned up once. The chain is built from TRBV9 and TRBJ1-2; D gene uncertain. The CDR3 extends over 14 amino acids. Germline V gene sequence: CDR1 SGDLS, CDR2 YYNGEE. The V end was cut by 4 bases, the J end by 0 bases, with 10 bases between. CDR3 sequence reads: CASSPDGTNYGYTF. The CDR3 DNA reads TGTGCCAGCAGCCCGGACGGAACTAACTATGGCTACACCTTC.

This chain uses TRBV4-1 with TRBJ2-5; D might be TRBD1 (5 bases). Germline V gene data show CDR1 as MGHRA and CDR2 as YSYEKL. The CDR3 totals 15 residues. Trimming took off 1 base at V and 5 bases at J, with 14 bases between the two ends. CDR3 nucleotides: TGCGCCAGCAGCCAAGCCCAGGGTGCCTGGGAGACCCAGTACTTC. It yields the protein CASSQAQGAWETQYF.

The chain employs TRBV11-2 and TRBJ2-3; no definite D call. Between the trimmed V and J ends, which lost 4 bases and 8 bases, there was a span of 28 bases. Germline CDR1 reads SGHAT; CDR2 reads FQNNGV. The CDR3 consists of 18 residues. DNA of the CDR3: TGTGCCAGCAGCTCCCGATCAAAGGTCGTAGCTGCACTGGTTACGCAGTATTTT. This codes for CASSSRSKVVAALVTQYF.

This chain joins TRBV7-9 and TRBJ2-7, with D perhaps TRBD1 (8 bases). Germline CDR1 reads SEHNR; CDR2 reads FQNEAQ (reference sequence). CDR3 length equals 12 residues. CDR3 in DNA: TGTGCGGGGGGGACAGGAGCCTACGAGCAGTACTTC. Translation gives CAGGTGAYEQYF.

This sequence joins TRBV7-9 and TRBJ2-1, with TRBD1 matching 7 bases. The V segment lost 4 bases and the J segment 5 bases; nucleotides outside the gene matches: 11. The CDR3 is 16 amino acids. Germline CDR1 SEHNR, CDR2 FQNEAQ (reference sequence). CDR3 protein: CASSSSQQGWDNEQFF. CDR3 coding DNA: TGTGCCAGCAGCTCAAGCCAACAGGGGTGGGACAATGAGCAGTTCTTC.

The CDR3 nucleotides are TGCGCCAGCAGCTCGGTGGTGTCAGGGGGCGCCGGTGGCTACACCTTC. This translates into CASSSVVSGGAGGYTF. The chain has TRBV5-1 and TRBJ1-2; 8 bases match TRBD1. The junction had 14 bases not matched to a gene; V was cut back by 3 bases and J by 7 bases. This CDR3 has 16 residues. CDR1 and CDR2 (germline): SGHRS, YFSETQ.

The rearrangement joins TRBV7-2 to TRBJ2-7; D gene unclear. With 6 bases removed from V and 2 bases from J, the gap between germline ends came to 5 bases. There are 11 residues in the CDR3. CDR1 is SGHTA, CDR2 FQGNSA, per germline. The CDR3 protein is CASRLTYEQYF. DNA for the CDR3: TGTGCCAGCAGATTGACCTACGAGCAGTACTTC.

This clone was counted only a few times. The CDR3 region has the DNA TGTGCCAGCAGCGTAGGACTAGTCGAATACGAGCAGTACTTC. Translated: CASSVGLVEYEQYF. The chain employs TRBV9 and TRBJ2-7, with a weak D call TRBD2 (6 bases). The CDR3 has 14 amino acids. CDR1 is SGDLS and CDR2 is YYNGEE in the germline V gene. V gave up 0 bases and J gave up 4 bases, with 11 bases separating them.

The chain is built from TRBV5-1 and TRBJ2-3; the D gene is possibly TRBD1 (5 bases). Looked up from germline, CDR1 is SGHRS and CDR2 is YFSETQ. This CDR3 contains 14 residues. Trimming shortened V by 0 bases and J by 4 bases, and 9 bases separated the two germline ends. CDR3 nucleotide sequence: TGCGCCAGCAGCTTGGCCCTAGGGGCAGATACGCAGTATTTT. Protein: CASSLALGADTQYF.

The chain joins TRBV19 to TRBJ2-7; possible D gene TRBD2, 6 bases. V was pared by 3 bases and J by 1 base, with 13 bases between. Germline CDR1 reads LNHDA; CDR2 reads SQIVND (reference sequence). The CDR3 is 15 amino acids. In DNA form, the CDR3 reads TGTGCCAGTAGTATTGGAGGGGCACAGTCCTACGAGCAGTACTTC. Encoded protein: CASSIGGAQSYEQYF.

The V and J genes are TRBV19 and TRBJ2-1, with D tentatively TRBD1 (6 bases). Germline CDR1 reads LNHDA; CDR2 reads SQIVND (reference sequence). Between the trimmed V and J ends, which lost 5 bases and 4 bases, there was a span of 9 bases. The CDR3 consists of 13 residues. The CDR3 sequence is CASSPQGYNEQFF. CDR3 in DNA: TGTGCCAGTAGTCCGCAGGGGTACAATGAGCAGTTCTTC.

This clone was observed once. V usage is TRBV27 and J usage is TRBJ2-3; D is undetermined. Germline loops: CDR1 MNHEY, CDR2 SMNVEV (reference sequence). V was shortened by 7 bases and J by 3 bases, with 11 bases between the two germline ends. This CDR3 has 13 amino acids. CDR3 protein: CASKRSSTDTQYF. As DNA, the CDR3 is TGTGCCAGCAAGAGGTCCTCAACAGATACGCAGTATTTT.

In regard to this clone: Other DNA variants within this sample encode the same CDR3. The chain uses TRBV7-9 and TRBJ1-5; no clear D gene. Per the germline V gene, CDR1 is SEHNR and CDR2 is FQNEAQ (reference sequence). Trimming took 0 bases from V and 1 from J, leaving 1 base between them. This CDR3 is built from 13 residues. The CDR3 sequence: CASSLASNQPQHF. For the CDR3, the DNA is TGTGCCAGCAGCTTAGCGAGCAATCAGCCCCAGCATTTT.

J is TRBJ2-4 and V is TRBV6-9, with 11 bases identical to TRBD2. The ends lost 6 bases at V and 8 bases at J; junction bases unmatched: 9. The CDR3 runs to 15 residues. CDR1 is MNHGY, CDR2 SVAAGI, per germline. The CDR3 nucleotides read TGTGCCAGCAGCTATAGCGGGGGGGCGGAGGACATTCAGTACTTC. Translated, it gives CASSYSGGAEDIQYF.

The genes are TRBV5-1 and TRBJ1-4; D perhaps matches TRBD1 (5 bases). V gave up 4 bases and J gave up 3 bases, with 16 bases separating them. The CDR3 is 16 amino acids. Germline loops: CDR1 SGHRS, CDR2 YFSETQ. CDR3 coding DNA: TGCGCCAGCAGCCCCAGACAACAGGCCCCTAATGAAAAACTGTTTTTT. Encoded protein: CASSPRQQAPNEKLFF.

In its sample, this clone was seen a few times. The chain couples TRBV6-5 to TRBJ1-6; 7 nucleotides agree with TRBD1. In germline, CDR1 is MNHEY, CDR2 SVGAGI. J was trimmed by 3 bases and V by 11 bases; bases with no gene match: 4. The CDR3 is 13 residues long. CDR3 DNA sequence: TGTGCCGCCCGGGACAGCTATAATTCACCCCTCCACTTT. Its translation is CAARDSYNSPLHF.

V gene TRBV7-2 combines with J gene TRBJ1-1; D perhaps matches TRBD1 (5 bases). The CDR3 sequence is 14 residues long. The V gene's germline CDR1 is SGHTA and CDR2 FQGNSA. With 2 bases removed from V and 6 bases from J, the gap between germline ends came to 13 bases. The CDR3 coding sequence is TGTGCCAGCAGCTTATCCCATGGGGGACCTGAAGCTTTCTTT. Protein: CASSLSHGGPEAFF.

The chain uses TRBV7-8 and TRBJ1-5; tentative D call: TRBD1 (5 bases). The germline gives CDR1 SGHVS, CDR2 FQNEAQ. This CDR3 spans 15 amino acids. V dropped 5 bases and J dropped 6 bases, with 17 bases sitting between them. Here the CDR3 DNA reads TGTGCCAGCAGCCCTATCGGGGGGGGAGGTCAGCCCCAGCATTTT. Translation gives CASSPIGGGGQPQHF.

The V gene is TRBV6-2 or TRBV6-3, the J gene TRBJ1-1; D is uncertain. Trimming removed 2 bases at V and 5 bases at J, with 9 bases between. CDR1 MNHEY and CDR2 SVGEGT come from the germline V gene. This CDR3 spans 13 amino acids. CDR3: CASSYPGYTEAFF. The DNA of the CDR3 is TGTGCCAGCAGTTACCCGGGGTATACTGAAGCTTTCTTT.

The chain is built from TRBV19 and TRBJ1-5, with 8 positions matching TRBD1. Germline V lookup: CDR1 LNHDA, CDR2 SQIVND (reference sequence). There are 15 residues in the CDR3. With 1 base clipped from V and 5 bases from J, the junction kept 4 bases outside the gene matches. CDR3 sequence (DNA): TGTGCCAGTAGTATAGCGACAGGGGCTTATCAGCCCCAGCATTTT. It is translated as CASSIATGAYQPQHF.

V and J are TRBV7-2 and TRBJ1-3, with 7 nucleotides matching TRBD1. V was clipped by 3 bases and J by 2 bases; unmatched bases: 4. From germline, CDR1 is SGHTA and CDR2 FQGNSA. CDR3 length: 15 residues. The CDR3 DNA reads TGTGCCAGCAGCTTGCAGGGGGGTCCTGGAAACACCATATATTTT. Translation gives CASSLQGGPGNTIYF.

This clone showed up many times. This sequence joins TRBV5-5 and TRBJ1-1; TRBD1 is a possible D gene (5 bases). This CDR3 spans 15 amino acids. CDR1 is SGHKS and CDR2 is YYEKEE in the germline V gene (reference sequence). V lost 5 bases and J 1 base, leaving 15 bases between the germline ends. CDR3 in DNA: TGTGCCAGCAGTCACCGCTCGGGGCGGAACACTGAAGCTTTCTTT. This codes for CASSHRSGRNTEAFF.